In this sample, the clone carrying this T cell receptor beta chain turned up a few times. Its target is not known. The sample originates from a study of CD8+CD57+ T cells in acquired aplastic anemia. Study at large: Sorted CD4+ and CD8+ cells yielded roughly 3.1 ug of DNA on average. Researchers reported that healthy donors averaged about 9.8 million reads for CD4+ cells. General study findings and limits: Some 30 was the count of CD8+ CDR3 sequences that patients shared with controls.

Per germline, CDR1 LGHDT and CDR2 YNNKEL (reference sequence). CDR3 length: 16 amino acids. V lost 4 bases to trimming and J lost 2 bases, with 15 bases between them. Both TCR beta VDJ combination and CDR3 sequence profiling were carried out. Genomic DNA was the template for this profiling. TCRdb analysed the reads with MiXCR anew, one entry per CDR3 protein. The sample holds about 220,000 distinct CDR3 sequences, around 32% seen once. The TCR comes from a human donor in good health, serving as a control. Material: sorted CD4+, CD8+, or CD8+CD57+ T cells (not recorded which) from PBMCs. The rearrangement joins TRBV3-1 to TRBJ1-5; the D gene is possibly TRBD1 (5 bases). This CDR3 reads CASSPRDSVGNQPQHF. DNA for the CDR3: TGTGCCAGCAGCCCACGGGACTCAGTGGGCAATCAGCCCCAGCATTTT.